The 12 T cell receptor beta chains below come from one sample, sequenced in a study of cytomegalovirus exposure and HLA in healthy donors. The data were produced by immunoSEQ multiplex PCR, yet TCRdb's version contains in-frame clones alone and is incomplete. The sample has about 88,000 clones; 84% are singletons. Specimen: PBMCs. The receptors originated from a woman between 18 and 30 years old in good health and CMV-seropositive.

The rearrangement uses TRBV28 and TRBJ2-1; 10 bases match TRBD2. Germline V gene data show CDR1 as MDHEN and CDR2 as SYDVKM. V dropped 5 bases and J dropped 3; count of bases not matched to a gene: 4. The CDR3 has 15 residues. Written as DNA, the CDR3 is TGTGCCAGCAGTCTTCTAGCGGGGGACTACAATGAGCAGTTCTTC. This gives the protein CASSLLAGDYNEQFF.

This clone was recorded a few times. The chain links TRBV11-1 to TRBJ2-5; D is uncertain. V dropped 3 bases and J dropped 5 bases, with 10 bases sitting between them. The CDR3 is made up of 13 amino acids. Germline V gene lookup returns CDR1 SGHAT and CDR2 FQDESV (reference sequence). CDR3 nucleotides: TGTGCCAGCAGCTTCCTAACCGAGGAGACCCAGTACTTC. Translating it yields CASSFLTEETQYF.

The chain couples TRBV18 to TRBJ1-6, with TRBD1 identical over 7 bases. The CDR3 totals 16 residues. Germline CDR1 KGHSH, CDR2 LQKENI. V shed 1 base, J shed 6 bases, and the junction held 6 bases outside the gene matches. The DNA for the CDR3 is TGTGCCAGCTCACCACTCACAGGGGCTGGTAATTCACCCCTCCACTTT. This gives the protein CASSPLTGAGNSPLHF.

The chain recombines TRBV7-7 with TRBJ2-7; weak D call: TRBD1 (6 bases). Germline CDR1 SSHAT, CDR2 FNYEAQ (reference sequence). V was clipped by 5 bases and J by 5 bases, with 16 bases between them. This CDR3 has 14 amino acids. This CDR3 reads CASSHPGTPNEQYF. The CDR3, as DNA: TGTGCCAGCAGCCATCCCGGGACACCCAACGAGCAGTACTTC.

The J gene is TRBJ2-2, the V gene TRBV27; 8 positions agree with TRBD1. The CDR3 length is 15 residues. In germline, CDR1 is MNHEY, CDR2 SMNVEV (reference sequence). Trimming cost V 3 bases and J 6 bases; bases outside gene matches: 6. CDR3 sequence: CASSLQGAIAGELFF. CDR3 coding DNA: TGTGCCAGCAGTTTGCAGGGGGCAATAGCCGGGGAGCTGTTTTTT.

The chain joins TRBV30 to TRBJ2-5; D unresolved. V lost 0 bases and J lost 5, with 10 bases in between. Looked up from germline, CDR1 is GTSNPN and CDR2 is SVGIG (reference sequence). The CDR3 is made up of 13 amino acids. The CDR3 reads CAWSVEPAETQYF. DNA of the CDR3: TGTGCCTGGAGTGTAGAGCCTGCGGAGACCCAGTACTTC.

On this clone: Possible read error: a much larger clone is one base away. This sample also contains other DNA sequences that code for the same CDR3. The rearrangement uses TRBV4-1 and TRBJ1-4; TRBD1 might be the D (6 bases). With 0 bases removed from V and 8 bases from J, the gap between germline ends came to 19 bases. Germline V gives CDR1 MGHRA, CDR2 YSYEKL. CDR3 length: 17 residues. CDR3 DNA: TGCGCCAGCAGCCAAGATTCGGGGGGGCAGGGCGGGGAAAAACTGTTTTTT. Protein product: CASSQDSGGQGGEKLFF.

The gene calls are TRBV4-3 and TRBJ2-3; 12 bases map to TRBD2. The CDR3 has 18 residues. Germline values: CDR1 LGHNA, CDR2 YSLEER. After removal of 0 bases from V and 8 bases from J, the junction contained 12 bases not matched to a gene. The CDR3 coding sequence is TGCGCCAGCAGCCAAGAGGCTAGCGGGGGGGCCGTGGTTGGTACGCAGTATTTT. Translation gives CASSQEASGGAVVGTQYF.

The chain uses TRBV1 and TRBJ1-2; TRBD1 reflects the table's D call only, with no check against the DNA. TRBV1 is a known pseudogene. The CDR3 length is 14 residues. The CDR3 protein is CTSSHPPGQDGYTF. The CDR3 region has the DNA TGCACCAGCAGCCACCCCCCGGGACAGGATGGCTACACCTTC.

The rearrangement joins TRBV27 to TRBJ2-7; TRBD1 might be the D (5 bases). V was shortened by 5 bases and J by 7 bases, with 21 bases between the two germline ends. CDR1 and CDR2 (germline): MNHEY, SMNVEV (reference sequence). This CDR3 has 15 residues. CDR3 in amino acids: CASSPQEGARKEQYF. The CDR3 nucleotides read TGTGCCAGCAGTCCCCAGGAAGGGGCTCGGAAAGAGCAGTACTTC.

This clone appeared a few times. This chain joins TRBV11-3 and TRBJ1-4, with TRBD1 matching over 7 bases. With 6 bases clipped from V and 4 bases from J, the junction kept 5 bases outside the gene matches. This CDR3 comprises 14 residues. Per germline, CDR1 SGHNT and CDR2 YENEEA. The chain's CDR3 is CASRTGQLNEKLFF. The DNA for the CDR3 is TGTGCCAGCAGAACGGGACAGCTTAATGAAAAACTGTTTTTT.

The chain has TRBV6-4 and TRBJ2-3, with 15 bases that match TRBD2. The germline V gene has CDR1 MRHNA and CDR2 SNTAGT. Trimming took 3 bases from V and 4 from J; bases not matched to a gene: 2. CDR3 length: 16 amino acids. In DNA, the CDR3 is TGTGCCAGCAGTGAGGGGACTAGCGGGGGGCCAGATACGCAGTATTTT. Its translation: CASSEGTSGGPDTQYF.